This T cell receptor beta chain came from a study of T cell repertoires in cytomegalovirus infection. This clonotype was seen many times. One entry per CDR3 protein results from TCRdb running MiXCR on the reads. The table has roughly 630,000 distinct CDR3 sequences, 24% seen once; the top ten hold 8%. Germline V gene sequence: CDR1 SEHNR, CDR2 FQNEAQ (reference sequence). V lost 4 bases and J lost 4, with 22 bases in between. This CDR3 is 17 amino acids long. The TCR originated in a human donor in good health (CMV status not recorded). Some clones in this sample may be carry-over from other donors' samples. Input material: CD8+ T cells from PBMCs. V gene TRBV7-9 combines with J gene TRBJ2-5; D tentatively reads TRBD1 or TRBD2 (5 bases each). The CDR3 nucleotides are TGTGCCAGCAGCTCCAGCCTCTTGGGACCTGTGAGAGAGACCCAGTACTTC. Its protein is CASSSSLLGPVRETQYF.